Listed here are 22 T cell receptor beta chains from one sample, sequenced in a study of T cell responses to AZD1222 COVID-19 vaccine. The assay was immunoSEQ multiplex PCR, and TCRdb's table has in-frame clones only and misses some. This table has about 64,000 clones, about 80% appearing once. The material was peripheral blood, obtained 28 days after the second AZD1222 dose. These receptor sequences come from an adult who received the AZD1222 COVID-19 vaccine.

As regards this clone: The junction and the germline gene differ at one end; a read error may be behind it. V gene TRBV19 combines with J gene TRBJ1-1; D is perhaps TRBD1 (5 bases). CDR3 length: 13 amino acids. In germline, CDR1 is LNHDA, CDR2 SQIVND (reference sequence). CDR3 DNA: TGTGCCGGTAGTAGGGGACCTGACACTGAAGCTTTCTTT. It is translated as CAGSRGPDTEAFF.

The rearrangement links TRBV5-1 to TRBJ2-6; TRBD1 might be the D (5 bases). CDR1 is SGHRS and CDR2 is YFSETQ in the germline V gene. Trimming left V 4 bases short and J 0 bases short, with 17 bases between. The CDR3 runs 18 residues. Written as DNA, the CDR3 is TGCGCCAGCAGCAGTCCCAGGGTCTCCTTCTCTGGGGCCAACGTCCTGACTTTC. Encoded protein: CASSSPRVSFSGANVLTF.

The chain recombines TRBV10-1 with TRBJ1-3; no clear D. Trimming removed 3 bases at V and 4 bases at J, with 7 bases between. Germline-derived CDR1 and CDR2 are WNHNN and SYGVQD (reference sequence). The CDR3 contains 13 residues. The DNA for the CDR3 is TGCGCCAGCAGTGAAGGTCCGGGAAACACCATATATTTT. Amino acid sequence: CASSEGPGNTIYF.

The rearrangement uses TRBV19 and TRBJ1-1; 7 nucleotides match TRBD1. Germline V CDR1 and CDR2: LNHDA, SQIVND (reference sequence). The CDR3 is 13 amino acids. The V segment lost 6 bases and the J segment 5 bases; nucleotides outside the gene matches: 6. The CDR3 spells CASRIQGGTEAFF. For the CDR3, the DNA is TGTGCCAGTAGAATCCAGGGGGGGACTGAAGCTTTCTTT.

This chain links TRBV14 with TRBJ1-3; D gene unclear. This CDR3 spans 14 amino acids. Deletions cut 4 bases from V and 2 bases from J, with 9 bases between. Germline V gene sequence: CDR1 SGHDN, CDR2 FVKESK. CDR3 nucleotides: TGTGCCAGCAGCCCCCGGACGGCTGGAAACACCATATATTTT. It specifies CASSPRTAGNTIYF.

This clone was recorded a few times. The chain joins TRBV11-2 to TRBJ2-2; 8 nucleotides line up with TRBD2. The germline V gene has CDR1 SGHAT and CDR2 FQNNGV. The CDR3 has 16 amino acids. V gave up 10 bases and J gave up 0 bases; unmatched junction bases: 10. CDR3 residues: CATRRLRGANTGELFF. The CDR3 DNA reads TGTGCCACCAGAAGGTTGCGGGGGGCGAACACCGGGGAGCTGTTTTTT.

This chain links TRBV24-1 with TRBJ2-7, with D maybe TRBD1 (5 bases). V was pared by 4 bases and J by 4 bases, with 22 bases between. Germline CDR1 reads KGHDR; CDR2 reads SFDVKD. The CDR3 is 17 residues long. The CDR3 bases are TGTGCCACCAGTGAGTCACCCAAGACGACAGTTTCGTACGAGCAGTACTTC. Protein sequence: CATSESPKTTVSYEQYF.

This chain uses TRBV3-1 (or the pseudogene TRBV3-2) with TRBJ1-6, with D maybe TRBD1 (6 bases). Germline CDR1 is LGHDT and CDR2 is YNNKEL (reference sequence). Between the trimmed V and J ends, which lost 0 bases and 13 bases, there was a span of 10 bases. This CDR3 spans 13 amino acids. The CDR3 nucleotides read TGTGCCAGCAGCCAAGAGACAGGCCCCCCCCTCCACTTT. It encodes CASSQETGPPLHF.

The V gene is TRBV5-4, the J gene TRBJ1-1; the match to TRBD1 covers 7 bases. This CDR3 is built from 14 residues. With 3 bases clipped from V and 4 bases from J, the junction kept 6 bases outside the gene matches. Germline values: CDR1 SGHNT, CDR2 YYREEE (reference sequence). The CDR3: CASSYRGGSTEAFF. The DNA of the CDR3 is TGTGCCAGCAGCTACAGGGGAGGGTCCACTGAAGCTTTCTTT.

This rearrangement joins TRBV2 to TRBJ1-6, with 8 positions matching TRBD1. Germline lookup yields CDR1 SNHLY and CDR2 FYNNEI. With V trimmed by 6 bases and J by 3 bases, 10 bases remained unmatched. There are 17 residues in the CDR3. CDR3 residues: CASRPQQGGLYNSPLHF. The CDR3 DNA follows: TGTGCCAGCAGACCACAACAGGGGGGGCTCTATAATTCACCCCTCCACTTT.

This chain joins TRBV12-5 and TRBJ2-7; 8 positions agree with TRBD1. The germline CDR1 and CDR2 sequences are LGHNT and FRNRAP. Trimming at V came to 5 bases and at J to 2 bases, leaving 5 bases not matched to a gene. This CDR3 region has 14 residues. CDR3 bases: TGTGCTAGTGGTAAAGGGACAGGAACCTACGAGCAGTACTTC. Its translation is CASGKGTGTYEQYF.

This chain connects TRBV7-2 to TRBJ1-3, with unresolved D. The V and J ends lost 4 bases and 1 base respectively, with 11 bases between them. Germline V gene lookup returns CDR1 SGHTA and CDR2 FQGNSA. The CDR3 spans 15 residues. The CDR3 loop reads CASSSQSGSGNTIYF. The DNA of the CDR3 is TGTGCCAGCAGCTCCCAGTCGGGTTCTGGAAACACCATATATTTT.

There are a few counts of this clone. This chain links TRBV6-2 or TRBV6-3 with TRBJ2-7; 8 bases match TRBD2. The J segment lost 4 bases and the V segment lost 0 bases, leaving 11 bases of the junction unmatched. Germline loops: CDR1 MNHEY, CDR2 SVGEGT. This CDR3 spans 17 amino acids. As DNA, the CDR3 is TGTGCCAGCAGTTACTCCTTCGGAACGGGGGGGGCATACGAGCAGTACTTC. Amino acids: CASSYSFGTGGAYEQYF.

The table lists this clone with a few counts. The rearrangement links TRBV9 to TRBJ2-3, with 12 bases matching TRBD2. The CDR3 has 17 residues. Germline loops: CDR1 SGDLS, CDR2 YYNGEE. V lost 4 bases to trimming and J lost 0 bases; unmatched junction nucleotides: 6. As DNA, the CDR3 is TGTGCCAGCAGCTCCCGGACTAGCGGGGTTAGCACAGATACGCAGTATTTT. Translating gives CASSSRTSGVSTDTQYF.

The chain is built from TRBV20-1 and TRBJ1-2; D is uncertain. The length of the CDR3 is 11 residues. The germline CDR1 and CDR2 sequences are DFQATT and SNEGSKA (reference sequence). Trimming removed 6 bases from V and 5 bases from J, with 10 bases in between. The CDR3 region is CSAQPAYGYTF. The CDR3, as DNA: TGCAGTGCGCAACCCGCATATGGCTACACCTTC.

The CDR3 coding sequence is TGTGCCAGTAGTTCCGTCCGACAGGGGGGGTGGACCAAAAACATTCAGTACTTC. This codes for CASSSVRQGGWTKNIQYF. The chain joins TRBV19 to TRBJ2-4, with 9 bases that match TRBD1. The CDR3 contains 18 residues. The germline V gene encodes CDR1 LNHDA and CDR2 SQIVND (reference sequence). Trimming at V came to 5 bases and at J to 2 bases, leaving 13 bases not matched to a gene.

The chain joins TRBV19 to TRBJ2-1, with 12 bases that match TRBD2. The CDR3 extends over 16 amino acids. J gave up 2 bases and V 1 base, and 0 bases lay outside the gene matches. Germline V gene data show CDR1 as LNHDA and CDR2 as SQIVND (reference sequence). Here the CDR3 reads CASSIGLAGAYNEQFF. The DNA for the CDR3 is TGTGCCAGTAGTATAGGACTAGCGGGGGCCTACAATGAGCAGTTCTTC.

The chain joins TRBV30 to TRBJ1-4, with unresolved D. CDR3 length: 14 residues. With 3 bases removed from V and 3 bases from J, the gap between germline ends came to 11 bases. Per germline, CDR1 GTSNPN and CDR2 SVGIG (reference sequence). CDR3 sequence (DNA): TGTGCCTGGAGCTCCGGTAATCCTAATGAAAAACTGTTTTTT. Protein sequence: CAWSSGNPNEKLFF.

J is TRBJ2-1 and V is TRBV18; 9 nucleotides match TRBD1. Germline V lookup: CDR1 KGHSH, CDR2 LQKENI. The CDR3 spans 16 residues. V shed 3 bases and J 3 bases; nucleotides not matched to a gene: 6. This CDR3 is CASSPRGTGLYNEQFF. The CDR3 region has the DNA TGTGCCAGCTCACCCCGCGGGACAGGGCTCTACAATGAGCAGTTCTTC. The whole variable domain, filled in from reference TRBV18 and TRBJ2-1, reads NAGVMQNPRHLVRRRGQEARLRCSPMKGHSHVYWYRQLPEEGLKFMVYLQKENIIDESGMPKERFSAEFPKEGPSILRIQQVVRGDSAAYFCASSPRGTGLYNEQFFGPGTRLTVL.

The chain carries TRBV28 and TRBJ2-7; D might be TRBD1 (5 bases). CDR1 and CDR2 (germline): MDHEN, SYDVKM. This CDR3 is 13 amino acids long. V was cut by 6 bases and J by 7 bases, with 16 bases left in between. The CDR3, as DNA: TGTGCCAGCAGCAGGGCCGCCACCTTGGAGCAGTACTTC. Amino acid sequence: CASSRAATLEQYF.

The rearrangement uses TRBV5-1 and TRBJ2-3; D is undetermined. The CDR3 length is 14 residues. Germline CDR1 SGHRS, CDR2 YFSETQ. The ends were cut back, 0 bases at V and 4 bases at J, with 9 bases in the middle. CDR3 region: CASSLGGPADTQYF. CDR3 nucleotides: TGCGCCAGCAGCTTGGGTGGGCCCGCAGATACGCAGTATTTT.

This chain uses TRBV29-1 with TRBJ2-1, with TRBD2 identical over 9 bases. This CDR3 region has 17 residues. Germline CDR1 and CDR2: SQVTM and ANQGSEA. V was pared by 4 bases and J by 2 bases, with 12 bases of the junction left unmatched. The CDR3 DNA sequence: TGCAGCGTTGTGGGGGGCCAGGCTAGCGGGGCCTACAATGAGCAGTTCTTC. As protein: CSVVGGQASGAYNEQFF.